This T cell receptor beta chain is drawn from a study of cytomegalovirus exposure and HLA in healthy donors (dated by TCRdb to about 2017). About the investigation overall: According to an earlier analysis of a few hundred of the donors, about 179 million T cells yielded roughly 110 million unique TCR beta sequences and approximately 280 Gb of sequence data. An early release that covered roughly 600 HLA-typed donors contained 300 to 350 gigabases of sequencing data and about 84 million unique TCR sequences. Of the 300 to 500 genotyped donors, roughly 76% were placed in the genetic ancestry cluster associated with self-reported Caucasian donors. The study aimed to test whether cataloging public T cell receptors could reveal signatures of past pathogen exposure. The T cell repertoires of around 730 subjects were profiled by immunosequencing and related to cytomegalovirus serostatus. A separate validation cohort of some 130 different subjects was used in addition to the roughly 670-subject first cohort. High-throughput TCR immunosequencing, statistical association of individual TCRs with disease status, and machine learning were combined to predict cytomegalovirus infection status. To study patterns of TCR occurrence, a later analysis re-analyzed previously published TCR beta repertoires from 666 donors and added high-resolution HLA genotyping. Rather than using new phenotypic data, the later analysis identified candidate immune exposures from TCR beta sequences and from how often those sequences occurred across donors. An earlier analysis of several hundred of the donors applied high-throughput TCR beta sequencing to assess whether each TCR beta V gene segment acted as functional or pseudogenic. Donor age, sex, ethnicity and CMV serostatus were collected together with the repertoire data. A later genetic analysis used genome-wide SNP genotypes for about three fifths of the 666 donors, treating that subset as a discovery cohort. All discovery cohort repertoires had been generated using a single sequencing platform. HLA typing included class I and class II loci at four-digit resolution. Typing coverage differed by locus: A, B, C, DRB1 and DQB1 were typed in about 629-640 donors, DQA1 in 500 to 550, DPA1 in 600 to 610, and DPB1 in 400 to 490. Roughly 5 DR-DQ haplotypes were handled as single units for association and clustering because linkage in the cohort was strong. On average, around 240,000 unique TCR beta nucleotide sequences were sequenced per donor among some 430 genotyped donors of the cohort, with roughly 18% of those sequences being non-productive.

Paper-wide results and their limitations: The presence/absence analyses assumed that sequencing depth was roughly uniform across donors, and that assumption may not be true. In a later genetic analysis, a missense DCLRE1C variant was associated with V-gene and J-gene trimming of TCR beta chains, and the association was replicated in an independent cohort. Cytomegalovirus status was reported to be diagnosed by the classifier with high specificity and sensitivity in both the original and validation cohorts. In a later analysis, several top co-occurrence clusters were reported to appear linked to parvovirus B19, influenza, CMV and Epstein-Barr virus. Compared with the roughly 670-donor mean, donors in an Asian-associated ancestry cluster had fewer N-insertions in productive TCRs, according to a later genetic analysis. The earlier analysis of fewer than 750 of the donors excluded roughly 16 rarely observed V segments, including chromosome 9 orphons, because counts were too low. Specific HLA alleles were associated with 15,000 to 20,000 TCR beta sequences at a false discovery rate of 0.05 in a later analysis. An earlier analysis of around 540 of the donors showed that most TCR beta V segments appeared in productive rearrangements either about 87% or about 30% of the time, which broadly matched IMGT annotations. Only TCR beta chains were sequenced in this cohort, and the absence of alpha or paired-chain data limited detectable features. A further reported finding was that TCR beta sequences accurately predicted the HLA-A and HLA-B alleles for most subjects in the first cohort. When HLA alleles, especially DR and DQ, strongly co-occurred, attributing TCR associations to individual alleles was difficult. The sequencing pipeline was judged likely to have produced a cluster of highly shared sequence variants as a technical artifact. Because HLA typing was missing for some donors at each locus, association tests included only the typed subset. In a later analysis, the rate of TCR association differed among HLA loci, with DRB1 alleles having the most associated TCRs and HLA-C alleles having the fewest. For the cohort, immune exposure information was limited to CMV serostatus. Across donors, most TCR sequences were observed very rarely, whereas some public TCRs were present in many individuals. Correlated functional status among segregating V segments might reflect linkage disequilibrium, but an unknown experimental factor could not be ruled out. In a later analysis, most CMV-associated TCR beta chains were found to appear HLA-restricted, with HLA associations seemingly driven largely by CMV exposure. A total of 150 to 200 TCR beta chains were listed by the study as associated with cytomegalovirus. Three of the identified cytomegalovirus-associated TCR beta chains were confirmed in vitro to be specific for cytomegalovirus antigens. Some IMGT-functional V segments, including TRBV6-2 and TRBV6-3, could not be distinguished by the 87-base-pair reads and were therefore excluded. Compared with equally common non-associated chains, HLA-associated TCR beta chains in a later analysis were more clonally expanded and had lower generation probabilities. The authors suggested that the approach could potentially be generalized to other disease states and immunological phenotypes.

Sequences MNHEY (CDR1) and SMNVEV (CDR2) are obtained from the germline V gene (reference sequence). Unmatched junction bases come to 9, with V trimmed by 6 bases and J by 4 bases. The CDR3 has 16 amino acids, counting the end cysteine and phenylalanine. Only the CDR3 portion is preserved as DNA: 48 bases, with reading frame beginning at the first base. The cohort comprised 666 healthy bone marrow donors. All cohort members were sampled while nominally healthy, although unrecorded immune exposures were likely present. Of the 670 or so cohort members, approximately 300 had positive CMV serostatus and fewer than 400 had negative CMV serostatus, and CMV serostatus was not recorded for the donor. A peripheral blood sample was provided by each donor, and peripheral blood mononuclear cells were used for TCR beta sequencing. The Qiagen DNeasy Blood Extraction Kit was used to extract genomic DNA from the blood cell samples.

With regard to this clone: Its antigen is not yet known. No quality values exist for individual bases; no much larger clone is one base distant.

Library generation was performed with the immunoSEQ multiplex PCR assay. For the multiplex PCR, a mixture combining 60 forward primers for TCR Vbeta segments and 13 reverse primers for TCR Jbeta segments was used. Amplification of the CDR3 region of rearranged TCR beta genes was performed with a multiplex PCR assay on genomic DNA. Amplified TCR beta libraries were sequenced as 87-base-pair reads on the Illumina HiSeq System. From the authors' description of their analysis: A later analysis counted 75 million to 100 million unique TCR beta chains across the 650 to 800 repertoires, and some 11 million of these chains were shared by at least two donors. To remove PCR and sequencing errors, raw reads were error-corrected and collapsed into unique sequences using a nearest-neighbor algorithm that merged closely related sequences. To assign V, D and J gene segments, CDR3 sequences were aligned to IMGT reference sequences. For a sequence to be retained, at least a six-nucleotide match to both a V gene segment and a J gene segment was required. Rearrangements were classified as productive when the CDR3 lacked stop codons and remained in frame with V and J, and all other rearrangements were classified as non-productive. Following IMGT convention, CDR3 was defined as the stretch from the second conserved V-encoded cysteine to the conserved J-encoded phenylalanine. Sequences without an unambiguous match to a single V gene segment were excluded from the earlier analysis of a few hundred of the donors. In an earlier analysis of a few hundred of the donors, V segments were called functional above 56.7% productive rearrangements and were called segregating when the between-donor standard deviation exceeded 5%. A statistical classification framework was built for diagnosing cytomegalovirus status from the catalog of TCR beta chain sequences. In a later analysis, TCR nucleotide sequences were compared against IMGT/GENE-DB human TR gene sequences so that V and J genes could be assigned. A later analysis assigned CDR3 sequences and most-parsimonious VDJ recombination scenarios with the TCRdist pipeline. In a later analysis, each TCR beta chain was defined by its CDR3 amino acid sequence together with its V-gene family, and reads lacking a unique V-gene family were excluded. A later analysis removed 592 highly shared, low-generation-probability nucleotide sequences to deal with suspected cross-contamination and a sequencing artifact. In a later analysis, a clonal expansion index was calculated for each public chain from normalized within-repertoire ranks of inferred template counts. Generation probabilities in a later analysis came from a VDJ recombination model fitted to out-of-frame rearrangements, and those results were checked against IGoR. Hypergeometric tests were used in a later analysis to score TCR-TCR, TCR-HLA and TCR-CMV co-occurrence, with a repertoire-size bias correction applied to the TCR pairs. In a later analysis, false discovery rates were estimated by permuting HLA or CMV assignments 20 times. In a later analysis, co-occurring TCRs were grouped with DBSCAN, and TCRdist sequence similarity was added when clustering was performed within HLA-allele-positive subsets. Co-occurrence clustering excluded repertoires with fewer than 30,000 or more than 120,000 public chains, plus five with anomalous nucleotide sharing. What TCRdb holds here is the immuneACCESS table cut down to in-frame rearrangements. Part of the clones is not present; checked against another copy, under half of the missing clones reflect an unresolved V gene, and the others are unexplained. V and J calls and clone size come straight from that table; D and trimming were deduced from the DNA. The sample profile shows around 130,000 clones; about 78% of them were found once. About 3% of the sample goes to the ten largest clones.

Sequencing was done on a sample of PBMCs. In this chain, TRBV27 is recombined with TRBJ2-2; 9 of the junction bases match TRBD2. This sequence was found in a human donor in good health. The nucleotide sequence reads TGTGCCAGCAGGCCACTAGGAGCGGGGGGCACCGGGGAGCTGTTTTTT. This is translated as CASRPLGAGGTGELFF.